The 19 T cell receptor beta chains given below trace back to one sample, sequenced in a study of cytomegalovirus exposure and HLA in healthy donors. It was with 60 Vbeta and 13 Jbeta primers that the PCR ran. This table comes from immunoSEQ multiplex PCR, and its TCRdb copy is limited to in-frame clones, with some not included. The profile shows some 120,000 clones, roughly 74% of them singletons. The sample was PBMCs. The receptors shown here come from a woman aged 45 to 65 in good health and CMV-seropositive.

The chain couples TRBV9 to TRBJ1-2, with 8 bases identical to TRBD1. The CDR3 is 15 residues long. V lost 4 bases to trimming and J lost 4 bases; unmatched junction nucleotides: 9. Germline-derived CDR1 and CDR2 are SGDLS and YYNGEE. The CDR3 nucleotides read TGTGCCAGCAGCCCGGACAGGGCTCCTTTCTATGGCTACACCTTC. Its translation is CASSPDRAPFYGYTF. Full variable domain (missing parts from reference TRBV9 and TRBJ1-2): DSGVTQTPKHLITATGQRVTLRCSPRSGDLSVYWYQQSLDQGLQFLIQYYNGEERAKGNILERFSAQQFPDLHSELNLSSLELGDSALYFCASSPDRAPFYGYTFGSGTRLTVV.

Only a few counts were recorded for this clone. The chain links TRBV5-5 to TRBJ1-6, with a tentative D call TRBD1 (5 bases). Germline V gives CDR1 SGHKS, CDR2 YYEKEE (reference sequence). There are 18 residues in the CDR3. The germline V and J ends were trimmed by 4 bases and 0 bases, with 17 bases remaining between them. The CDR3 is CASSAGVPKSSYNSPLHF. CDR3 nucleotides: TGTGCCAGCAGCGCGGGGGTACCGAAAAGCTCCTATAATTCACCCCTCCACTTT.

The gene calls are TRBV4-2 and TRBJ1-5, with D possibly matching TRBD1 (5 bases). Germline loops: CDR1 LGHNA, CDR2 YNFKEQ. V was trimmed by 2 bases and J by 0 bases, leaving 11 bases between them. The CDR3 totals 16 residues. The DNA for the CDR3 is TGTGCCAGCAGCCAACTTCAGGGCGGTAGCAATCAGCCCCAGCATTTT. It codes for CASSQLQGGSNQPQHF.

J is TRBJ2-1 and V is TRBV5-1; the match to TRBD1 covers 8 bases. The CDR3 has 14 amino acids. The junction had 7 bases not matched to a gene; V was cut back by 5 bases and J by 6 bases. Per the germline V gene, CDR1 is SGHRS and CDR2 is YFSETQ. The CDR3 coding sequence is TGCGCCAGCAGTGCGGGGACAGGTCCCAATGAGCAGTTCTTC. The encoded protein is CASSAGTGPNEQFF.

In its sample, this clone was seen a few times. The J gene is TRBJ1-5, the V gene TRBV4-3; 9 bases align to TRBD1. Trimming cost V 0 bases and J 6 bases; bases outside gene matches: 3. CDR3 size: 15 residues. Germline CDR1 is LGHNA and CDR2 is YSLEER. In nucleotides, the CDR3 is TGCGCCAGCAGCCAAGATACAGGGGGCGTTCAGCCCCAGCATTTT. This encodes CASSQDTGGVQPQHF.

V and J are TRBV6-5 and TRBJ1-1; D perhaps matches TRBD1 (5 bases). Trimming removed 8 bases from V and 4 bases from J, with 14 bases in between. Germline values: CDR1 MNHEY, CDR2 SVGAGI. There are 13 residues in the CDR3. CDR3 sequence: CASGVGGGTEAFF. CDR3 DNA sequence: TGTGCCAGCGGAGTGGGGGGAGGCACTGAAGCTTTCTTT.

This chain links TRBV18 with TRBJ1-2; TRBD1 might be the D (6 bases). The CDR3 consists of 13 residues. Germline CDR1 reads KGHSH; CDR2 reads LQKENI. V lost 3 bases, J lost 4 bases, and 9 bases lay in between. CDR3 sequence (DNA): TGTGCCAGCTCACCGGACAGCTTCTATGGCTACACCTTC. Its protein is CASSPDSFYGYTF.

CDR3 sequence reads: CASSPGQDYGYTF. The CDR3 nucleotides read TGTGCCAGCAGCCCGGGACAGGACTATGGCTACACCTTC. This sequence joins TRBV6-1 and TRBJ1-2; 8 nucleotides agree with TRBD1. The J segment lost 3 bases and the V segment lost 6 bases, leaving 3 bases of the junction unmatched. The length of the CDR3 is 13 residues. CDR1 and CDR2 from the germline V gene are MNHNS and SASEGT.

The rearrangement links TRBV7-6 to TRBJ1-1; TRBD1 is a possible D gene (6 bases). The CDR3 has 13 residues. Germline CDR1 is SGHVS and CDR2 is FNYEAQ. V gave up 6 bases and J gave up 6 bases, with 14 bases separating them. The CDR3 sequence: CASSRSQGSEAFF. CDR3 in DNA: TGTGCCAGCAGTCGCTCACAGGGATCTGAAGCTTTCTTT.

The gene calls are TRBV5-4 and TRBJ1-4; D is ambiguous. Germline V gene sequence: CDR1 SGHNT, CDR2 YYREEE (reference sequence). The CDR3 has 16 amino acids. Trimming shortened V by 0 bases and J by 7 bases, and 16 bases separated the two germline ends. CDR3 nucleotide sequence: TGTGCCAGCAGCTTGGCTTCGGGATCCTGGGGTGAAAAACTGTTTTTT. It specifies CASSLASGSWGEKLFF. Together with reference TRBV5-4 and TRBJ1-4, the CDR3 gives the full variable domain: ETGVTQSPTHLIKTRGQQVTLRCSSQSGHNTVSWYQQALGQGPQFIFQYYREEENGRGNFPPRFSGLQFPNYSSELNVNALELDDSALYLCASSLASGSWGEKLFFGSGTQLSVL.

The chain links TRBV6-5 to TRBJ1-4; TRBD1 might be the D (5 bases). CDR3 length equals 15 residues. CDR1 is MNHEY, CDR2 SVGAGI, per germline. V was shortened by 0 bases and J by 8 bases, with 13 bases between the two germline ends. CDR3: CASSYSNQGGEKLFF. The DNA of the CDR3 is TGTGCCAGCAGTTACTCGAACCAGGGAGGGGAAAAACTGTTTTTT.

This chain joins TRBV25-1 and TRBJ2-5, with 12 bases aligning to TRBD2. The V gene's germline CDR1 is MGHDK and CDR2 SYGVNS. The CDR3 loop spans 15 amino acids. V gave up 5 bases and J gave up 2 bases; unmatched junction bases: 3. Here the CDR3 DNA reads TGTGCCAGCAGTCTAGCGGGGGGGTCGCAAGAGACCCAGTACTTC. It specifies CASSLAGGSQETQYF.

This clone was counted only a few times. The chain joins TRBV6-5 to TRBJ1-2, with 8 bases matching TRBD1. The length of the CDR3 is 14 residues. CDR1 and CDR2 from the germline V gene are MNHEY and SVGAGI. The V segment lost 5 bases and the J segment 8 bases; nucleotides outside the gene matches: 10. The CDR3 bases are TGTGCCAGCAGTAGACCCGGACAGGGAGGCGGCTACACCTTC. Protein: CASSRPGQGGGYTF.

This clone has more than one count but fewer than ten. The chain has TRBV7-9 and TRBJ1-3, with 7 bases that match TRBD1. V dropped 5 bases and J dropped 3; count of bases not matched to a gene: 4. This CDR3 has 14 amino acids. The germline V gene encodes CDR1 SEHNR and CDR2 FQNEAQ (reference sequence). CDR3 DNA sequence: TGTGCCAGCAGCCCGGGGACAGTTGGAAACACCATATATTTT. This sequence encodes CASSPGTVGNTIYF.

A few counts support this clone. This chain connects TRBV5-1 to TRBJ2-5, with a tentative D call TRBD2 (5 bases). V was trimmed by 1 base and J by 4 bases, leaving 17 bases between them. The CDR3 is 16 residues long. From germline, CDR1 is SGHRS and CDR2 YFSETQ. The CDR3 sequence is CASSLSTRGGRETQYF. The CDR3 DNA sequence: TGCGCCAGCAGCTTGAGTACCCGGGGTGGACGAGAGACCCAGTACTTC.

CDR3: CAWSPTNRGNSPLHF. CDR3 nucleotides: TGTGCCTGGAGTCCTACAAACAGGGGAAATTCACCCCTCCACTTT. V is TRBV30 and J is TRBJ1-6; 7 bases match TRBD1. Germline V gene data show CDR1 as GTSNPN and CDR2 as SVGIG (reference sequence). Unmatched junction bases numbered 8, after V lost 2 bases and J lost 7 bases. The CDR3 covers 15 residues.

The V gene is TRBV9, the J gene TRBJ1-2, with D possibly matching TRBD1 (5 bases). CDR1 is SGDLS and CDR2 is YYNGEE in the germline V gene. This CDR3 spans 15 amino acids. Between the trimmed V and J ends, which lost 3 bases and 1 base, there was a span of 13 bases. The CDR3 loop reads CASSATGASNYGYTF. The CDR3 bases are TGTGCCAGCAGCGCTACAGGTGCGAGTAACTATGGCTACACCTTC. Full variable domain (remainder filled in from reference TRBV9 and TRBJ1-2): DSGVTQTPKHLITATGQRVTLRCSPRSGDLSVYWYQQSLDQGLQFLIQYYNGEERAKGNILERFSAQQFPDLHSELNLSSLELGDSALYFCASSATGASNYGYTFGSGTRLTVV.

The chain carries TRBV6-5 and TRBJ1-2; maybe TRBD1 (5 bases). CDR1 and CDR2 from the germline V gene are MNHEY and SVGAGI. Trimming shortened V by 6 bases and J by 10 bases, and 18 bases separated the two germline ends. CDR3 length equals 13 residues. CDR3 coding DNA: TGTGCCAGCAGCCCGACCCTCGACAGATACTACACCTTC. It specifies CASSPTLDRYYTF.

This chain connects TRBV18 to TRBJ1-2; 9 nucleotides agree with TRBD1. J was trimmed by 6 bases and V by 5 bases; bases with no gene match: 10. Germline V gene data show CDR1 as KGHSH and CDR2 as LQKENI. CDR3 length equals 15 residues. The CDR3 reads CASSTMPGQGDGYTF. CDR3 DNA sequence: TGTGCCAGCTCAACCATGCCGGGACAGGGAGATGGCTACACCTTC.